This record looks at one TCR beta chain sequence and its context. Antigen specificity is unknown. This sample stems from a study of cytomegalovirus exposure and HLA in healthy donors. Study background: According to later analysis, the same platform produced the 100 to 150 validation and over 600 first-cohort repertoires. Study findings and constraints: Many donors carried some public TCRs, although rarity characterized most TCR sequences. Subsequent analysis showed first-cohort TCR clusters tending to co-occur in some 120 validation repertoires.

V shed 5 bases and J 5 bases; nucleotides not matched to a gene: 21. The CDR3 is 19 residues long. CDR1 is KGHSH and CDR2 is LQKENI in the germline V gene. The data were produced by immunoSEQ multiplex PCR, yet TCRdb's version contains in-frame clones alone and is incomplete. Among 200,000 to 300,000 clones, about nine tenths were seen once, and the ten largest hold around 3.1%. Among the 110 or so subjects of the validation cohort, separate from the roughly 600-subject first cohort, were the donors. Sequenced material: PBMCs. The clonotype comes from a woman in her 30s in good health and CMV-seronegative. This chain uses TRBV18 with TRBJ2-7, with TRBD1 matching over 10 bases. Here the CDR3 DNA reads TGTGCCAGCTCATCAAAGGTATTAGCGAGGACAGGGGGTATGGACGAGCAGTACTTC. Its translation: CASSSKVLARTGGMDEQYF.